The TCR beta chain under discussion was sequenced for a study of cytomegalovirus exposure and HLA in healthy donors. Study information: Assignment to the Caucasian-associated ancestry cluster applied to more than 75% of the roughly 400 genotyped donors. The study, taken as a whole, reports: Later analysis reportedly placed an Asian-associated ancestry cluster below the roughly 640-donor mean in N-insertions. In a later analysis, TCR beta V- and J-gene trimming was associated with a missense DCLRE1C variant. The study had only CMV serostatus as immune exposure information.

PCR involved 60 Vbeta and 13 Jbeta primers. Only in-frame clones appear in the TCRdb table, and some are missing; sequencing was by immunoSEQ multiplex PCR. The sample contains about 200,000 clones, 75% to 80% of which appear only once. V gave up 0 bases and J gave up 2 bases, with 7 bases separating them. This CDR3 region has 14 residues. Germline CDR1 and CDR2: PRHDT and FYEKMQ (reference sequence). This clone has just one count. Its target is unknown. The TCR sequence derives from a man younger than 35 in good health and CMV-seronegative. The specimen sequenced was PBMCs. V and J are TRBV13 and TRBJ1-2, with no clear D. CDR3 in amino acids: CASSLGTGNYGYTF. CDR3 bases: TGTGCCAGCAGCTTAGGCACGGGAAACTATGGCTACACCTTC.